This T cell receptor beta chain emerged from a study of blood T cells in healthy people across ages. Study-wide findings and caveats: Strong correlation existed between TCR beta diversity and naive T cell percentage. No one knew whether donors had CMV, which possibly confounded expanded clonotype changes.

The germline V gene has CDR1 MNHEY and CDR2 SVGAGI. V was pared by 4 bases and J by 4 bases, with 5 bases of the junction left unmatched. The CDR3 loop spans 15 amino acids. With regard to this clonotype: The antigen is undetermined.

A J-beta primer mix and a sample-barcoded 5' primer were used in a second PCR of roughly 7 to 12 cycles. One entry per CDR3 protein results from TCRdb running MiXCR on the 5' RACE reads. This sample has over a million distinct CDR3 sequences, with 59% found just once. V usage is TRBV6-5 and J usage is TRBJ2-3; TRBD2 matches at 10 bases. This receptor was taken from a man aged 18 to 30 in good health. Material: blood. The CDR3: CASSLLAGFPDTQYF. CDR3 sequence (DNA): TGTGCCAGCAGTTTACTAGCGGGATTTCCAGATACGCAGTATTTT.